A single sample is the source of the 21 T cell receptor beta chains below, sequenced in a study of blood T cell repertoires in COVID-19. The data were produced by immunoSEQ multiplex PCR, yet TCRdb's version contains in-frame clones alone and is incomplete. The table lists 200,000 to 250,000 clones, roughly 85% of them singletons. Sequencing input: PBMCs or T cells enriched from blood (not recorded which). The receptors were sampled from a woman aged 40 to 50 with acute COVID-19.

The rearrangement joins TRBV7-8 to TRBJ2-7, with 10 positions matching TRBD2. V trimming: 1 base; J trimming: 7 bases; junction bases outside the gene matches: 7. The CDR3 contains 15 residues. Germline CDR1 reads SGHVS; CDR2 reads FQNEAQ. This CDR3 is CASSLVILAGGEQYF. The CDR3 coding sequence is TGTGCCAGCAGCTTAGTGATATTAGCGGGAGGTGAGCAGTACTTC.

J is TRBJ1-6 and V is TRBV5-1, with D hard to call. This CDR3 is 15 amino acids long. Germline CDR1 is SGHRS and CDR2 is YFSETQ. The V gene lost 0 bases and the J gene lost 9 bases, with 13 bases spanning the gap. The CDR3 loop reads CASSLGHDNRSPLHF. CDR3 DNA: TGCGCCAGCAGCTTGGGACATGATAATCGTTCACCCCTCCACTTT.

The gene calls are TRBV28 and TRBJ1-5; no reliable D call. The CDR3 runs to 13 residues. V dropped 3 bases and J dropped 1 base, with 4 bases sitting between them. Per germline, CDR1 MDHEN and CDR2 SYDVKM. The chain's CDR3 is CASSFQSNQPQHF. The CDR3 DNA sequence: TGTGCCAGCAGTTTTCAGAGCAATCAGCCCCAGCATTTT.

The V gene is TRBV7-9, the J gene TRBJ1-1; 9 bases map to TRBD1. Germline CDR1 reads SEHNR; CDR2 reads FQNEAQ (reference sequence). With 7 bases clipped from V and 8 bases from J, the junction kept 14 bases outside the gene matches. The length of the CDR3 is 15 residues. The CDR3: CASIKGSGQGLEAFF. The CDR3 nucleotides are TGTGCCAGCATCAAGGGTTCGGGACAGGGACTAGAAGCTTTCTTT.

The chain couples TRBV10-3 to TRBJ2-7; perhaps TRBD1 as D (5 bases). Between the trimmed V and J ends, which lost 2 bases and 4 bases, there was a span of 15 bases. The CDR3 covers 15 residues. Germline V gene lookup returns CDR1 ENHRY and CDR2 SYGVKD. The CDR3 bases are TGTGCCATCAGTGAGCAGGACATAAGGGCATACGAGCAGTACTTC. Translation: CAISEQDIRAYEQYF.

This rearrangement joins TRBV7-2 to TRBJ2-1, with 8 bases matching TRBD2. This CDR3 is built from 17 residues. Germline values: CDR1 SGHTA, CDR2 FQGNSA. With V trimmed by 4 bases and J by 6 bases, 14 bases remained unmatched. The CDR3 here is CASSSPRRASGPNEQFF. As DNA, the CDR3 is TGTGCCAGCAGCTCACCCCGGCGGGCTAGCGGGCCCAATGAGCAGTTCTTC.

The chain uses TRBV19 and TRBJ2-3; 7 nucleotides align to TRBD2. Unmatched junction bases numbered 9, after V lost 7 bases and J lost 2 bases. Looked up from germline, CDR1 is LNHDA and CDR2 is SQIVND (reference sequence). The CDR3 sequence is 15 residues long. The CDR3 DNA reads TGTGCCAGTACCCCTAGCGGAAACCCCACAGATACGCAGTATTTT. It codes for CASTPSGNPTDTQYF. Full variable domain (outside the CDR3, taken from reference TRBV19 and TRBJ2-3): DGGITQSPKYLFRKEGQNVTLSCEQNLNHDAMYWYRQDPGQGLRLIYYSQIVNDFQKGDIAEGYSVSREKKESFPLTVTSAQKNPTAFYLCASTPSGNPTDTQYFGPGTRLTVL.

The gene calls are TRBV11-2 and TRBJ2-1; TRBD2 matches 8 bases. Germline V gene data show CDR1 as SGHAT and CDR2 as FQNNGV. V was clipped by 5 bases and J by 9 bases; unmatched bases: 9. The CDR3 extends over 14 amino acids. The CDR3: CASSPLGTRGEQFF. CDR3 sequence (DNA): TGTGCCAGCAGCCCCCTAGGGACTAGGGGTGAGCAGTTCTTC.

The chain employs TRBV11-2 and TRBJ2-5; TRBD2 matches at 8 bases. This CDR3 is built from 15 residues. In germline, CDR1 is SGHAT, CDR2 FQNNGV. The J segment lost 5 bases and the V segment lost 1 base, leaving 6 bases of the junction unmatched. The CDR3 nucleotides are TGTGCCAGCAGCTTAGCAGGGACTAGTTGGGAGACCCAGTACTTC. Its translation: CASSLAGTSWETQYF.

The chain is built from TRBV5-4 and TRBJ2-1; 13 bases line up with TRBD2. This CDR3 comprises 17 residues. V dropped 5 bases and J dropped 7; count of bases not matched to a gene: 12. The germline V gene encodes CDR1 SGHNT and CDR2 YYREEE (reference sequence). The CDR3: CASRTGALAGGRNEQFF. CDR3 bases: TGTGCCAGCAGGACCGGGGCACTAGCGGGAGGGAGGAATGAGCAGTTCTTC.

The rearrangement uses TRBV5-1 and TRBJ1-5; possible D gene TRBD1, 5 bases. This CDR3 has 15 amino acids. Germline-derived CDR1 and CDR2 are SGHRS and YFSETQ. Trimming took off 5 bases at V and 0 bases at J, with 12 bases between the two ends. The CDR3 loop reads CASSPDGHSNQPQHF. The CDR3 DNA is TGCGCCAGCAGTCCCGACGGACATAGCAATCAGCCCCAGCATTTT.

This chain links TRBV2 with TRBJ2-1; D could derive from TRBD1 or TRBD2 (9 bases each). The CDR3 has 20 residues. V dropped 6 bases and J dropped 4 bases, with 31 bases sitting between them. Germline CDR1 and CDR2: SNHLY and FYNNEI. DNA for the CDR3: TGTGCCAGCAGAGCCGGAACAGGGGGCCCAGCGGGAGGAGGTTACAATGAGCAGTTCTTC. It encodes CASRAGTGGPAGGGYNEQFF.

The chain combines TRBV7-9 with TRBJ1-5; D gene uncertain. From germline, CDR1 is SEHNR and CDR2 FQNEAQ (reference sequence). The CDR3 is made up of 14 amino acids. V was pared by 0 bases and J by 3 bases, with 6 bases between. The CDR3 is CASSLAGDNQPQHF. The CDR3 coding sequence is TGTGCCAGCAGCTTAGCGGGAGACAATCAGCCCCAGCATTTT.

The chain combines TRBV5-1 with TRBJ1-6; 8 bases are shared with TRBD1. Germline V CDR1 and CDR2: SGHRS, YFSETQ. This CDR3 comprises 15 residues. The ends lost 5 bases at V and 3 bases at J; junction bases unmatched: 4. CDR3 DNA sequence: TGCGCCAGCAGTTCCGGACAGGGCTATAATTCACCCCTCCACTTT. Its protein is CASSSGQGYNSPLHF.

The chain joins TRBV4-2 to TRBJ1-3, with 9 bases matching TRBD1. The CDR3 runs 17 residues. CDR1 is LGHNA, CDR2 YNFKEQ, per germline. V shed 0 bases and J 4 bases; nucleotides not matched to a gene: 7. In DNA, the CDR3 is TGTGCCAGCAGCCAAGACACAGGGGGCCGATCCGGAAACACCATATATTTT. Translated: CASSQDTGGRSGNTIYF.

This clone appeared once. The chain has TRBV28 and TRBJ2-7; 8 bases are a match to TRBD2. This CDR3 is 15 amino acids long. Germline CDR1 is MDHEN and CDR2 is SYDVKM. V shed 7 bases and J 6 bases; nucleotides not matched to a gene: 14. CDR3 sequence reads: CASTQSWAGGTEQYF. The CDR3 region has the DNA TGTGCCAGCACTCAATCCTGGGCGGGAGGTACCGAGCAGTACTTC.

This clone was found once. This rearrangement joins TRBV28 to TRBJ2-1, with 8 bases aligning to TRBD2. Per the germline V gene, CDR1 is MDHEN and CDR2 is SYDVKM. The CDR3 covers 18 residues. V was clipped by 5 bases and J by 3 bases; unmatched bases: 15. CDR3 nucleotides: TGTGCCAGCAGTCGAGTAGCGGGACCCCTTAAGGGCTACAATGAGCAGTTCTTC. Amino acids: CASSRVAGPLKGYNEQFF.

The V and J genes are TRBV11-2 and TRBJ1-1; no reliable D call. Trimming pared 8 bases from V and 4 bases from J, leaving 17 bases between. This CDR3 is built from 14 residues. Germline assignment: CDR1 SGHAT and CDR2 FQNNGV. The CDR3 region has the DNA TGTGCCAGCGTCCTAGCCCAATTGACCACTGAAGCTTTCTTT. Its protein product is CASVLAQLTTEAFF.

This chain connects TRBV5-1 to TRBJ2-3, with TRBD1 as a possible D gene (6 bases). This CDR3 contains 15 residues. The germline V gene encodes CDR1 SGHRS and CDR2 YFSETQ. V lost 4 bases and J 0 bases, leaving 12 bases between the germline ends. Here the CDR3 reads CASSSGQISTDTQYF. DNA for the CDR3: TGCGCCAGCAGCAGCGGACAGATTAGCACAGATACGCAGTATTTT.

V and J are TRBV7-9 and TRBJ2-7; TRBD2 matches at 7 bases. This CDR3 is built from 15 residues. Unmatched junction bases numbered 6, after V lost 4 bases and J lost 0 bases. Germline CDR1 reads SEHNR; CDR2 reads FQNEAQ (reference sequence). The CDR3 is CASSSSGTLSYEQYF. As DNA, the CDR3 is TGTGCCAGCAGCTCCAGCGGGACTCTCTCCTACGAGCAGTACTTC.

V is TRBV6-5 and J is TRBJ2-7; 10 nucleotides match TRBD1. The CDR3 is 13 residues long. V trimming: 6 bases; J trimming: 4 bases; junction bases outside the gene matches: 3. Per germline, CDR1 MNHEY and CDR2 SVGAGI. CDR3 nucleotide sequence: TGTGCCAGCAGGAGGGACAGGGGATACGAGCAGTACTTC. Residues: CASRRDRGYEQYF.